Listed below are T cell receptor beta chains from one sample, sequenced in a study of identical twins. Via MiXCR, TCRdb re-called the 5' RACE reads, giving one row per CDR3 protein. There are 150,000 or so distinct CDR3 sequences in the sample; under 4.5% occur only once, and around 8% lies in the top ten. Sample: memory T cells sorted from blood. These receptors were obtained from a young man in good health. CDR3s include the opening cysteine and the closing phenylalanine or tryptophan. D genes are given only for firm matches. A clone size is listed for some rows: how often the clone was seen (once, few, many), or a class if it is expanded.

V gene: TRBV7-6
clone size: many
D gene: TRBD2
J gene: TRBJ2-1
CDR3 protein: CASRPTSGAGNEQFF
CDR3 DNA: TGTGCCAGCAGACCCACTAGCGGGGCTGGCAATGAGCAGTTCTTC

V gene: TRBV20-1
clone size: many
D gene: -
J gene: TRBJ2-4
CDR3 protein: CSARRAGEAKNIQYF
CDR3 DNA: TGCAGTGCTAGAAGGGCAGGGGAGGCCAAAAACATTCAGTACTTC

V gene: TRBV5-1
clone size: many
D gene: -
J gene: TRBJ2-2
CDR3 protein: CASTQGGTGELFF
CDR3 DNA: TGCGCCAGCACCCAGGGCGGCACCGGGGAGCTGTTTTTT

V gene: TRBV4-3
clone size: many
D gene: -
J gene: TRBJ2-1
CDR3 protein: CASSQEAASNEQFF
CDR3 DNA: TGCGCCAGCAGCCAAGAGGCGGCCTCCAATGAGCAGTTCTTC

V gene: TRBV6-5
clone size: -
D gene: -
J gene: TRBJ1-1
CDR3 protein: CASSSPRENTEAFF
CDR3 DNA: TGTGCCAGCAGTTCGCCCAGGGAGAACACTGAAGCTTTCTTT

V gene: TRBV2
clone size: many
D gene: TRBD1
J gene: TRBJ2-5
CDR3 protein: CASSAGNRGRTAETQYF
CDR3 DNA: TGTGCCAGCAGTGCGGGTAACAGGGGTCGAACCGCAGAGACCCAGTACTTC

V gene: TRBV20-1
clone size: many
D gene: -
J gene: TRBJ2-5
CDR3 protein: CSARDLKSIQETQYF
CDR3 DNA: TGCAGTGCTAGAGATCTAAAGAGCATACAAGAGACCCAGTACTTC

V gene: TRBV12-3/TRBV12-4
clone size: few
D gene: -
J gene: TRBJ1-5
CDR3 protein: CASSWAGNQPQHF
CDR3 DNA: TGTGCCAGCAGCTGGGCTGGCAATCAGCCCCAGCATTTT

V gene: TRBV7-2
clone size: many
D gene: -
J gene: TRBJ2-3
CDR3 protein: CASSPQGGRNTQYF
CDR3 DNA: TGTGCCAGCAGCCCCCAAGGTGGGCGGAATACGCAGTATTTT

V gene: TRBV2
clone size: few
D gene: -
J gene: TRBJ2-2
CDR3 protein: CASSDGFRSGELFF
CDR3 DNA: TGTGCCAGCAGTGATGGTTTTCGGTCCGGGGAGCTGTTTTTT